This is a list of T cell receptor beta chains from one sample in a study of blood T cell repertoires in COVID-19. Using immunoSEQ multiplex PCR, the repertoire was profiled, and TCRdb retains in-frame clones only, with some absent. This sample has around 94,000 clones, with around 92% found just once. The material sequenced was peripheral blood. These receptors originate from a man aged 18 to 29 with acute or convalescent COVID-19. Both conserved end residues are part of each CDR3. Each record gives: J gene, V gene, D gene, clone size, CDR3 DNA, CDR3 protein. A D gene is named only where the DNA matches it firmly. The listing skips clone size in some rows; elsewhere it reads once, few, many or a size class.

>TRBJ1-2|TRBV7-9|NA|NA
TGTGCCAGCAGCTTAGCGGGGGGGAAAGGAACTAACTATGGCTACACCTTC
CASSLAGGKGTNYGYTF
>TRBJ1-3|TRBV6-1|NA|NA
TGTGCCAGCAGTGAAGCCTGGGGCAGGGGAGGAAACACCATATATTTT
CASSEAWGRGGNTIYF
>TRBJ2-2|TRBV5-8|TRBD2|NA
TGTGCCAGCAGCCCTAGCGGGGGGAACACCGGGGAGCTGTTTTTT
CASSPSGGNTGELFF
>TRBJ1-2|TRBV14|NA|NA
TGTGCCAGCAGACGAAGCGGGAGGGCTACCTGGGCTGGCTACACCTTC
CASRRSGRATWAGYTF
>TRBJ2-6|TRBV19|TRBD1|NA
TGTGCCAGTAGTATTGGGGGCAGGGGGCCGTTTGGGGCCAACGTCCTGACTTTC
CASSIGGRGPFGANVLTF
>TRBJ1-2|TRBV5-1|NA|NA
TGCGCCAGCAGCTTGGTGGAGGGACCCTTAAACTATGGCTACACCTTC
CASSLVEGPLNYGYTF
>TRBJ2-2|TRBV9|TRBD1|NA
TGTGCCAGCAGCGTCCGACAGGGGCGAAACACCGGGGAGCTGTTTTTT
CASSVRQGRNTGELFF
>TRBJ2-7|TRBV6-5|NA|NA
TGTGCCAGCATGTTATCCCGCCCGGGTCCCGGCGAGCAGTACTTC
CASMLSRPGPGEQYF
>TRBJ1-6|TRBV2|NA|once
TGTGCCAGCAGTGAACAGGGGCTTCGATGGTCGGATTCACCCCTCCACTTT
CASSEQGLRWSDSPLHF
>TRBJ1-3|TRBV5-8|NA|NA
TGTGCCAGCAGCATAAGAGGGACTGGAAACACCATATATTTT
CASSIRGTGNTIYF
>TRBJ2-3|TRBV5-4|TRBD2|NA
TGTGCCAGCAGTACCGGGACTAGAGGGACAGATACGCAGTATTTT
CASSTGTRGTDTQYF
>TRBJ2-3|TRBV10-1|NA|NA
TGCGCCAGCAGTGCCTCGTCTGATACGCAGTATTTT
CASSASSDTQYF
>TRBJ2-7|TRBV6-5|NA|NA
TGTGCCAGCAGTATACCAGGGTACTCCTACGAGCAGTACTTC
CASSIPGYSYEQYF